Listed below are T cell receptor beta chains from one sample, sequenced in a study of response to subunit inactivated influenza vaccine. One entry per CDR3 protein, called by TCRdb with MiXCR from the RT-PCR reads. Among 630,000 or so distinct CDR3 sequences listed, about 15% were seen once. The material sequenced was PBMCs from blood, taken about 11 days after vaccination. These receptors were collected from a man in his fifties or sixties who received an inactivated influenza vaccine. Both conserved end residues are part of each CDR3. A D gene is named only where the DNA matches it firmly. Clone size, where shown, is once, few, many, or a class for clones that have expanded.

clone_size: -
j_call: TRBJ1-3
d_call: -
v_call: TRBV28
cdr3_aa: CASSSETFGNTIYF
cdr3_nt: TGTGCCAGCAGTTCGGAAACTTTTGGAAACACCATATATTTT

clone_size: few
j_call: TRBJ1-1
d_call: -
v_call: TRBV7-8
cdr3_aa: CASSLKGYTEAFF
cdr3_nt: TGTGCCAGCAGCTTAAAAGGTTACACTGAAGCTTTCTTT

clone_size: -
j_call: TRBJ2-5
d_call: -
v_call: TRBV6-5
cdr3_aa: CASSYSTTRRGSETQYF
cdr3_nt: TGTGCCAGCAGTTACTCGACGACGAGAAGAGGGTCAGAGACCCAGTACTTC

clone_size: -
j_call: TRBJ2-1
d_call: TRBD2
v_call: TRBV11-2
cdr3_aa: CASSLVLGRGGPYNEQFF
cdr3_nt: TGTGCCAGCAGCTTAGTCCTCGGGCGGGGGGGTCCTTACAATGAGCAGTTCTTC

clone_size: once
j_call: TRBJ2-1
d_call: -
v_call: TRBV20-1
cdr3_aa: CSARDTRNNEQFF
cdr3_nt: TGCAGTGCTAGAGATACCAGGAACAATGAGCAGTTCTTC

clone_size: few
j_call: TRBJ2-7
d_call: TRBD1
v_call: TRBV29-1
cdr3_aa: CSVGGQGWNEQYF
cdr3_nt: TGCAGCGTTGGAGGACAGGGGTGGAACGAGCAGTACTTC

clone_size: many
j_call: TRBJ2-2
d_call: -
v_call: TRBV10-3
cdr3_aa: CAISPWGRADTGELFF
cdr3_nt: TGTGCCATCAGCCCTTGGGGGCGGGCGGACACCGGGGAGCTGTTTTTT

clone_size: -
j_call: TRBJ2-7
d_call: TRBD2
v_call: TRBV7-6
cdr3_aa: CASSLAGSGGEQYF
cdr3_nt: TGTGCCAGCAGCTTAGCGGGTAGCGGGGGGGAGCAGTACTTC

clone_size: -
j_call: TRBJ2-5
d_call: TRBD2
v_call: TRBV13
cdr3_aa: CASRFRLAGREQETQYF
cdr3_nt: TGTGCCAGCAGATTCCGATTAGCGGGAAGGGAACAAGAGACCCAGTACTTC

clone_size: few
j_call: TRBJ1-1
d_call: -
v_call: TRBV20-1
cdr3_aa: CSASRGGPNTEAFF
cdr3_nt: TGCAGTGCTAGCAGGGGAGGACCTAACACTGAAGCTTTCTTT

clone_size: many
j_call: TRBJ2-5
d_call: TRBD1
v_call: TRBV28
cdr3_aa: CASEPGQGQETQYF
cdr3_nt: TGTGCCAGCGAGCCGGGACAGGGGCAAGAGACCCAGTACTTC

clone_size: few
j_call: TRBJ2-5
d_call: -
v_call: TRBV10-3
cdr3_aa: CAIRIPAKETQYF
cdr3_nt: TGTGCCATCAGAATCCCCGCTAAAGAGACCCAGTACTTC

clone_size: few
j_call: TRBJ2-7
d_call: TRBD1
v_call: TRBV6-1
cdr3_aa: CASSTGTGGSWQYF
cdr3_nt: TGTGCCAGCAGCACCGGGACAGGGGGCAGTTGGCAGTACTTC

clone_size: few
j_call: TRBJ2-1
d_call: TRBD2
v_call: TRBV6-1
cdr3_aa: CASSDQRLAGNEQFF
cdr3_nt: TGTGCCAGCAGTGACCAGAGACTAGCGGGGAATGAGCAGTTCTTC

clone_size: few
j_call: TRBJ2-3
d_call: -
v_call: TRBV29-1
cdr3_aa: CSAILASTDTQYF
cdr3_nt: TGCAGCGCCATCCTCGCTAGCACAGATACGCAGTATTTT

clone_size: many
j_call: TRBJ2-5
d_call: -
v_call: TRBV12-3/TRBV12-4
cdr3_aa: CASSSLGGYETQYF
cdr3_nt: TGTGCCAGCAGTTCCTTGGGGGGATACGAGACCCAGTACTTC

clone_size: many
j_call: TRBJ2-7
d_call: TRBD2
v_call: TRBV29-1
cdr3_aa: CSVLKLAGVAYEQYF
cdr3_nt: TGCAGCGTCCTAAAACTAGCGGGAGTGGCCTACGAGCAGTACTTC

clone_size: few
j_call: TRBJ2-7
d_call: -
v_call: TRBV4-3
cdr3_aa: CASSQVYDSSYEQYF
cdr3_nt: TGCGCCAGCAGCCAAGTCTACGACAGTAGCTACGAGCAGTACTTC

clone_size: few
j_call: TRBJ2-1
d_call: TRBD1
v_call: TRBV5-1
cdr3_aa: CASSLEGQGFSNEQFF
cdr3_nt: TGCGCCAGCAGCTTGGAGGGACAGGGATTCAGCAATGAGCAGTTCTTC

clone_size: few
j_call: TRBJ1-1
d_call: -
v_call: TRBV7-9
cdr3_aa: CASSFGNRAFF
cdr3_nt: TGTGCCAGCAGCTTCGGGAATAGGGCTTTCTTT

clone_size: few
j_call: TRBJ1-1
d_call: TRBD1
v_call: TRBV6-2/TRBV6-3
cdr3_aa: CASSYTGGTTEAFF
cdr3_nt: TGTGCCAGCAGTTACACAGGGGGGACCACTGAAGCTTTCTTT

clone_size: -
j_call: TRBJ2-2
d_call: -
v_call: TRBV29-1
cdr3_aa: CSVGGSGELFF
cdr3_nt: TGCAGCGTTGGAGGGTCCGGGGAGCTGTTTTTT

clone_size: -
j_call: TRBJ1-2
d_call: -
v_call: TRBV3-1
cdr3_aa: CASSQGLLYGYTF
cdr3_nt: TGTGCCAGCAGCCAAGGACTGCTCTATGGCTACACCTTC

clone_size: few
j_call: TRBJ2-2
d_call: -
v_call: TRBV5-1
cdr3_aa: CASSFRDSAGELFF
cdr3_nt: TGCGCCAGCAGCTTTCGGGATTCGGCCGGGGAGCTGTTTTTT

clone_size: -
j_call: TRBJ1-4
d_call: TRBD1
v_call: TRBV7-6
cdr3_aa: CASSLVPGQGGKLFF
cdr3_nt: TGTGCCAGCAGCTTAGTCCCGGGACAGGGGGGAAAACTGTTTTTT

clone_size: -
j_call: TRBJ2-7
d_call: TRBD1
v_call: TRBV3-1
cdr3_aa: CASSQHRGGQYF
cdr3_nt: TGTGCCAGCAGTCAACACAGGGGTGGACAGTACTTC

clone_size: few
j_call: TRBJ2-5
d_call: -
v_call: TRBV6-1
cdr3_aa: CASRDLTAFRETQYF
cdr3_nt: TGTGCCAGCAGAGACCTGACAGCCTTCCGGGAGACCCAGTACTTC

clone_size: many
j_call: TRBJ2-2
d_call: -
v_call: TRBV5-1
cdr3_aa: CASSLESRNTGELFF
cdr3_nt: TGCGCCAGCAGCTTGGAATCTCGGAACACCGGGGAGCTGTTTTTT

clone_size: few
j_call: TRBJ1-5
d_call: -
v_call: TRBV4-1
cdr3_aa: CASSPRTDGVGQPQHF
cdr3_nt: TGCGCCAGCAGCCCTAGAACCGACGGCGTCGGTCAGCCCCAGCATTTT

clone_size: -
j_call: TRBJ2-6
d_call: -
v_call: TRBV5-5
cdr3_aa: CASSQISRAGANVLTF
cdr3_nt: TGTGCCAGCAGCCAGATTTCTAGGGCTGGGGCCAACGTCCTGACTTTC

clone_size: few
j_call: TRBJ2-2
d_call: -
v_call: TRBV24-1
cdr3_aa: CATRGAGNSGELFF
cdr3_nt: TGTGCCACCAGAGGGGCTGGGAACTCCGGGGAGCTGTTTTTT

clone_size: many
j_call: TRBJ2-7
d_call: TRBD2
v_call: TRBV7-2
cdr3_aa: CASSWGLAAYEQYF
cdr3_nt: TGTGCCAGCAGCTGGGGACTAGCGGCCTACGAGCAGTACTTC